This T cell receptor beta chain is drawn from a study of blood T cell repertoires in COVID-19 (dated by TCRdb to 2020 to 2022). About the full investigation: Collaborator samples came from the United States, Italy and Spain and covered acute and convalescent phases of COVID-19. The repertoires were released in a freely available public database intended as a resource for research on the immune response to SARS-CoV-2. Sample metadata almost always included a de-identified subject ID, COVID-19 status, age in years and sex. HLA class I and class II types, where available, came from metadata supplied by the sample provider rather than from assay-based typing. The prospective study material was composed of cDNA or gDNA derived from T cells, B-cell-depleted T cells, or PBMCs. Deeply sampled blood TCRbeta repertoires from subjects exposed to, actively infected with, or recovered from COVID-19 were included in the dataset. Samples came from the ongoing ImmuneRACE study (first 160 participants) plus 1,254 subjects from 6 global collaborators. Broader findings and caveats from the paper: Clinical and demographic metadata were provided uncurated, with the amount varying by source and participant.

The immunoSEQ Assay, a bias-controlled multiplex PCR, was used to amplify TCRbeta CDR3 regions from genomic DNA. From the authors' description of their analysis: The number of nucleated cells in each sample was estimated from the amplification of reference gene primers within the assay. To quantify the absolute abundance of each unique TCRbeta CDR3 rearrangement, sequence reads were collapsed and filtered. For each sample, productive Simpson clonality was calculated as the square root of Simpson's diversity index over productive rearrangements. In TCRdb, the immuneACCESS table is reduced to in-frame sequences with V and J assigned. These tables do not hold every clone; where another copy was compared, an unresolved V gene accounts for under half, and the others remain unexplained. V and J calls and clone size come straight from that table; D and trimming were deduced from the DNA. Here the sample has roughly 430,000 clones; nearly 90% occur a single time. The ten top clones hold around 1.9% of the sample.

As to this clone: Its antigen specificity is not known. Base-call qualities are not available, and no considerably larger clone is one nucleotide away. The sample has other DNA sequences that encode this CDR3 too.

V is shortened by 1 base, J by 6 bases, and the region joining them spans 10 bases. From the cysteine up to the phenylalanine, the CDR3 has a length of 14 residues. Of all the DNA, just the CDR3 is kept, 42 bases in frame from base 1. The germline V gene (reference sequence) provides CDR1 SEHNR and CDR2 FQNEAQ. Enrolling through a virtual design, the prospective study's participants ranged in age from roughly 18 to 95 years and lived across roughly 23 United States geographic areas. Cohort assignment in the prospective study relied on participant-reported clinical history from a screening survey and a study questionnaire. Each participant in the prospective study had whole blood, serum and a nasopharyngeal or oropharyngeal swab collected by mobile phlebotomists. Prospective study participants could optionally give additional blood draws and questionnaires over a roughly 2-month period. Before DNA extraction, blood samples from the prospective study were shipped at room temperature or frozen.

The source material was PBMCs or T cells enriched from blood (not recorded which). This clonotype was sampled from a woman aged 40 to 50 with acute COVID-19. The sequence is built from TRBV7-9 and TRBJ1-5; TRBD1 is a possible D gene, resting on 5 matching bases. The DNA is as follows: TGTGCCAGCAGCTTAGGGGGGGTCGGTCAGCCCCAGCATTTT. Its translation is CASSLGGVGQPQHF. The CDR3, completed at both ends by the reference TRBV7-9 and TRBJ1-5 genes, gives the full variable domain DTGVSQNPRHKITKRGQNVTFRCDPISEHNRLYWYRQTLGQGPEFLTYFQNEAQLEKSRLLSDRFSAERPKGSFSTLEIQRTEQGDSAMYLCASSLGGVGQPQHFGDGTRLSIL.